This TCR beta chain appears in the sequencing data of a study of shared clonotypes between healthy human individuals. Germline CDR1 SGHTA, CDR2 FQGNSA. Unmatched junction bases numbered 11, after V lost 2 bases and J lost 6 bases. CDR3 length: 17 amino acids. Genomic DNA belonging to each subset was distributed in equal measure over several immunoSEQ plates. Produced via immunoSEQ multiplex PCR; TCRdb's table is partial and in-frame only. The sample includes under 600,000 clones, approximately 79% seen only once; the top ten take about 12%. The specimen sequenced was PBMCs. The chain combines TRBV7-2 with TRBJ2-3, with 10 bases identical to TRBD2. This TCR derives from a woman aged 35 to 49 in good health. Some clones in this sample may be carry-over from other donors' samples. The CDR3 reads CASSLQGGSGRADTQYF. CDR3 bases: TGTGCCAGCAGCTTACAAGGGGGGAGCGGGAGGGCGGATACGCAGTATTTT.